Listed below are T cell receptor beta chains from one sample, sequenced in a study of blood T cell repertoires in COVID-19. Sequenced by immunoSEQ multiplex PCR; TCRdb stores in-frame clones only, minus some. The sample includes 150,000 or so clones, over 75% of them seen just once. The sequencing sample was made of peripheral blood. Receptors originate from a man aged 18-30 years with COVID-19, enrolled during active disease. CDR3s include the opening cysteine and the closing phenylalanine or tryptophan. A D gene is named only where the DNA matches it firmly. Not every row has a clone size; where given, it reads once, few, many or a size class.

j_gene: TRBJ2-7; d_gene: TRBD2; abundance: .; v_gene: TRBV11-2; CDR3aa: CASSYGLAASYEQYF; CDR3nt: TGTGCCAGCAGCTACGGACTAGCGGCTTCCTACGAGCAGTACTTC
j_gene: TRBJ2-3; d_gene: .; abundance: .; v_gene: TRBV27; CDR3aa: CASSNGQSTDTQYF; CDR3nt: TGTGCCAGCAGTAACGGACAAAGCACAGATACGCAGTATTTT
j_gene: TRBJ2-2; d_gene: .; abundance: .; v_gene: TRBV4-3; CDR3aa: CASSQRVGTGELFF; CDR3nt: TGCGCCAGCAGCCAACGGGTCGGCACCGGGGAGCTGTTTTTT
j_gene: TRBJ2-7; d_gene: TRBD2; abundance: .; v_gene: TRBV3-1/TRBV3-2; CDR3aa: CASSSVSVAGGPVYEQYF; CDR3nt: TGTGCCAGCAGCTCCGTATCGGTAGCGGGAGGGCCAGTCTACGAGCAGTACTTC
j_gene: TRBJ2-7; d_gene: TRBD2; abundance: .; v_gene: TRBV27; CDR3aa: CASSLEPSSGIATYEQYF; CDR3nt: TGTGCCAGCAGTTTAGAACCCTCCAGCGGGATAGCCACCTACGAGCAGTACTTC
j_gene: TRBJ2-5; d_gene: TRBD2; abundance: .; v_gene: TRBV28; CDR3aa: CATAGLAGGGEETQYF; CDR3nt: TGTGCCACCGCGGGCCTAGCGGGAGGGGGCGAGGAGACCCAGTACTTC
j_gene: TRBJ2-1; d_gene: .; abundance: .; v_gene: TRBV27; CDR3aa: CASSRRGQYNEQFF; CDR3nt: TGTGCCAGCAGCCGGAGGGGACAGTACAATGAGCAGTTCTTC
j_gene: TRBJ2-5; d_gene: .; abundance: .; v_gene: TRBV12-2; CDR3aa: CASRFTTTGAVKETQYF; CDR3nt: TGTGCAAGTCGCTTTACCACTACCGGAGCAGTTAAAGAGACCCAGTACTTC
j_gene: TRBJ2-7; d_gene: TRBD1; abundance: .; v_gene: TRBV6-6; CDR3aa: CASSSQRQGGSYEQYF; CDR3nt: TGTGCCAGCAGTTCGCAGAGACAGGGGGGTTCCTACGAGCAGTACTTC
j_gene: TRBJ2-7; d_gene: .; abundance: .; v_gene: TRBV30; CDR3aa: CAWGPGRDPSYEQYF; CDR3nt: TGTGCCTGGGGGCCAGGGCGGGACCCTTCCTACGAGCAGTACTTC
j_gene: TRBJ2-7; d_gene: .; abundance: few; v_gene: TRBV9; CDR3aa: CASSVGPSYEQYF; CDR3nt: TGTGCCAGCAGCGTAGGGCCCTCCTACGAGCAGTACTTC
j_gene: TRBJ2-5; d_gene: .; abundance: .; v_gene: TRBV3-1/TRBV3-2; CDR3aa: CASSPGVETQYF; CDR3nt: TGTGCCAGCAGCCCAGGGGTGGAGACCCAGTACTTC
j_gene: TRBJ1-5; d_gene: .; abundance: .; v_gene: TRBV3-1/TRBV3-2; CDR3aa: CASSLQGYQPQHF; CDR3nt: TGTGCCAGCAGCCTACAGGGATATCAGCCCCAGCATTTT
j_gene: TRBJ1-6; d_gene: TRBD1; abundance: .; v_gene: TRBV28; CDR3aa: CASSSGQGTNSPLHF; CDR3nt: TGTGCCAGCAGTTCGGGACAGGGCACGAATTCACCCCTCCACTTT
j_gene: TRBJ2-7; d_gene: .; abundance: few; v_gene: TRBV7-6; CDR3aa: CASSLARAREQYF; CDR3nt: TGTGCCAGCAGCTTAGCGCGTGCTCGGGAGCAGTACTTC
j_gene: TRBJ2-7; d_gene: .; abundance: .; v_gene: TRBV29-1; CDR3aa: CSVEAGAPYEQYF; CDR3nt: TGCAGCGTTGAAGCAGGGGCTCCGTACGAGCAGTACTTC
j_gene: TRBJ2-5; d_gene: TRBD1; abundance: .; v_gene: TRBV6-1; CDR3aa: CASSERGGQGSWETQYF; CDR3nt: TGTGCCAGCAGTGAAAGGGGAGGACAGGGAAGTTGGGAGACCCAGTACTTC
j_gene: TRBJ1-1; d_gene: .; abundance: medium-sized; v_gene: TRBV10-3; CDR3aa: CAISMRARDPEAFF; CDR3nt: TGTGCCATCAGTATGCGGGCTAGAGACCCTGAAGCTTTCTTT
j_gene: TRBJ2-7; d_gene: TRBD2; abundance: once; v_gene: TRBV27; CDR3aa: CASSSGGLAVYEQYF; CDR3nt: TGTGCCAGCAGTTCGGGAGGACTAGCGGTTTACGAGCAGTACTTC
j_gene: TRBJ2-7; d_gene: .; abundance: .; v_gene: TRBV27; CDR3aa: CASSRANNRVRHEQYF; CDR3nt: TGTGCCAGCAGTCGAGCCAATAACAGGGTTCGACACGAGCAGTACTTC
j_gene: TRBJ2-6; d_gene: .; abundance: .; v_gene: TRBV5-5; CDR3aa: CASSLRAGGSGANVLTF; CDR3nt: TGTGCCAGCAGCTTGAGGGCAGGGGGGTCTGGGGCCAACGTCCTGACTTTC